This TCR beta chain originates from a study of T cell repertoires in cytomegalovirus infection. Trimming pared 4 bases from V and 5 bases from J, leaving 12 bases between. CDR3 size: 12 residues. Germline V CDR1 and CDR2: GTSNPN, SVGIG (reference sequence). TCRdb processed the reads anew with MiXCR; each CDR3 protein has one entry. Among hundreds of thousands of distinct CDR3 sequences listed, less than 40% were seen once. The V gene is TRBV30, the J gene TRBJ2-7; possible D gene TRBD1, 6 bases. Source material: PBMCs. The sequence came from a human donor in good health (CMV status not recorded). Some clones in this sample may be carry-over from other donors' samples. In DNA, the CDR3 is TGTGCCTGGAACAGGGTAGTCGACGAGCAGTACTTC. Its translation: CAWNRVVDEQYF.